This T cell receptor beta chain emerged from a study of human T cells and chemical hapten exposure. Overall study results and limits: More PT1 expanded TCRs went with higher patch test scores.

This clonotype was counted at least ten times. Its antigen is currently unknown. The CDR3 is 12 amino acids. Germline V gene sequence: CDR1 SNHLY, CDR2 FYNNEI. V gave up 8 bases and J gave up 6 bases, with 10 bases separating them. Specified time point: patch test 1, 2 weeks after DPC sensitization. Regarding treatment: therapeutic diphenylcyclopropenone sensitization with weekly scalp DPC. Total RNA came from unfractionated whole blood. Per the original data handling: From around 20,000 to 690,000 TCRs were found per sample, with a median of 95,638. TCRdb used MiXCR to reprocess the RACE reads, holding one entry per CDR3 protein. TCRdb, rather than the study authors, made the V and J calls. Counted here are 65,000 to 80,000 distinct CDR3 sequences, about 9.3% occurring once; the ten biggest clones make up around 1.3%.

This TCR was recovered from a woman aged 45 to 65 with alopecia areata. Some clones in this sample may be carry-over from other donors' samples. The chain has TRBV2 and TRBJ1-4; TRBD1 might be the D (5 bases). The sequencing used whole blood, collected in connection with sensitization to the hapten diphenylcyclopropenone (DPC). Written as DNA, the CDR3 is TGTGCCAGCGCACAGGAGGATGAAAAACTGTTTTTT. It encodes CASAQEDEKLFF.